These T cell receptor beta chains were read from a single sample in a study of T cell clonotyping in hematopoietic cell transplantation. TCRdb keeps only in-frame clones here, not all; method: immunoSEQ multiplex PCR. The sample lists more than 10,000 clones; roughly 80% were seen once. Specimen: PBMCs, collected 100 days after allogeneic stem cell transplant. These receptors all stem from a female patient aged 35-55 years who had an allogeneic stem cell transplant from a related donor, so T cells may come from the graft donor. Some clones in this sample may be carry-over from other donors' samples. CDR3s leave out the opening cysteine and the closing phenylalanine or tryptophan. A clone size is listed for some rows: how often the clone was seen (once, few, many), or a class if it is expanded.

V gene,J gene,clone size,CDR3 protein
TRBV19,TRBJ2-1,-,ASSPTVTGWEQF
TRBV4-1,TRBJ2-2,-,ASSRELGQLVGELF
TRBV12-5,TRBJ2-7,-,ASGFQGNRYEQY
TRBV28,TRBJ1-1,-,ASVQGHGTEAF
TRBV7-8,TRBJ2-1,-,ASSLAQDNEQF
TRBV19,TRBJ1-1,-,ASRGRLEAF
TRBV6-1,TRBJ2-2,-,ASSRTTGELF
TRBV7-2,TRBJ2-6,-,ASSLLGVTYSGANVLT
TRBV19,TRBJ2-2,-,ASSMSLRFGGELF
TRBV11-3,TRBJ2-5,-,ASSSATGDETQY
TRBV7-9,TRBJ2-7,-,ASSAAGSSYEQY
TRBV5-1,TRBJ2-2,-,ASSLGTGQNTGELF
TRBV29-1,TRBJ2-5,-,SVEDLQLGDSRY
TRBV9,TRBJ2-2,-,ASSVESGGVVGELF
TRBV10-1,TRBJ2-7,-,ASTSGTGTYEQY
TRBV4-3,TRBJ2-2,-,ASSQVGGTGELF
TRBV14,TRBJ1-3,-,ASSPWARRTPGNTIY
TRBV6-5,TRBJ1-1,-,ASSYPNTEAF
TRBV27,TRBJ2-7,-,ATSTALAYEQY
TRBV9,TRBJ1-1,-,ASSPDRGDTEAF
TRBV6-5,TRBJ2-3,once,ASGTTGGDTQY
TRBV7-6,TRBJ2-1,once,ASSSHGNEQF
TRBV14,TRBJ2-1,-,ASSEGGEQF
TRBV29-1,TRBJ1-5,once,SAHFGRGDEPQH
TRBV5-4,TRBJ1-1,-,ASSLGGRNTEAF
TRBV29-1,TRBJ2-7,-,SVEDGRGTLEQY
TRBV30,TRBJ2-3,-,AWSTTDTQY
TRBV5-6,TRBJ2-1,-,ASSLAPGGTYNEQF
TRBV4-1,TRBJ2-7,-,ASSQARDKIYEQY
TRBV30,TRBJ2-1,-,AWGLAGGSDEQF